The 27 T cell receptor beta chains in this list originate from one sample, sequenced in a study of OX40 agonist ivuxolimab in advanced cancers. Sequencing used immunoSEQ multiplex PCR; TCRdb keeps in-frame clones, though not all of them. Among about 140,000 clones listed, under 95% were seen once. This specimen consisted of CD4+ or CD8+ T cells sorted from blood, obtained in a trial of the OX40 agonist ivuxolimab. Receptor source: an adult with an advanced solid tumor such as melanoma, head and neck, liver or kidney cancer.

J is TRBJ2-5 and V is TRBV6-5; tentatively, D is TRBD2 (5 bases). The DNA matches TRBJ2-7 better at its end, which makes the J call doubtful. The CDR3 runs to 14 residues. Germline V lookup: CDR1 MNHEY, CDR2 SVGAGI. The CDR3 coding sequence is TGTGCCAGCAGTAACGGGGTTCAGGAGTACGAGCAGTACTTC. Translation: CASSNGVQEYEQYF.

The chain carries TRBV5-1 and TRBJ2-5; D ambiguous. The length of the CDR3 is 13 residues. Deletions cut 7 bases from V and 2 bases from J, with 12 bases between. Per the germline V gene, CDR1 is SGHRS and CDR2 is YFSETQ. The DNA of the CDR3 is TGCGCCAGCGGCCCTCTGGGGCAAGAGACCCAGTACTTC. It translates to CASGPLGQETQYF. Based on the CDR3 plus reference TRBV5-1 and TRBJ2-5, the full variable domain is KAGVTQTPRYLIKTRGQQVTLSCSPISGHRSVSWYQQTPGQGLQFLFEYFSETQRNKGNFPGRFSGRQFSNSRSEMNVSTLELGDSALYLCASGPLGQETQYFGPGTRLLVL.

The chain combines TRBV5-5 with TRBJ1-2; D is undetermined. Germline V gene sequence: CDR1 SGHKS, CDR2 YYEKEE (reference sequence). The CDR3 totals 15 residues. V lost 3 bases and J 4 bases, leaving 16 bases between the germline ends. CDR3 sequence reads: CASSSVPSTGYGYTF. DNA of the CDR3: TGTGCCAGCAGCTCGGTCCCATCGACGGGCTATGGCTACACCTTC.

The rearrangement uses TRBV28 and TRBJ1-5; possible D gene TRBD1, 5 bases. V shed 5 bases and J shed 0 bases, with 11 bases lying between them. The germline gives CDR1 MDHEN, CDR2 SYDVKM. The CDR3 spans 15 residues. CDR3 coding DNA: TGTGCCAGCAGTACAGGCCCTTATAGCAATCAGCCCCAGCATTTT. This sequence encodes CASSTGPYSNQPQHF.

This chain joins TRBV6-6 and TRBJ1-2; TRBD1 matches at 7 bases. The junction had 4 bases not matched to a gene; V was cut back by 6 bases and J by 3 bases. Per germline, CDR1 MNHNY and CDR2 SVGAGI (reference sequence). The CDR3 has 13 amino acids. The CDR3 DNA is TGTGCCAGCAGGGCCGGACAGGACTATGGCTACACCTTC. Encoded protein: CASRAGQDYGYTF.

V is TRBV4-1 and J is TRBJ2-5; D is possibly TRBD2 (5 bases). The CDR3 totals 12 residues. V was cut by 1 base and J by 7 bases, with 7 bases left in between. Germline CDR1 MGHRA, CDR2 YSYEKL. The CDR3 sequence is CASSQGGPTQYF. The CDR3 nucleotides are TGCGCCAGCAGCCAAGGAGGGCCGACCCAGTACTTC.

The chain links TRBV20-1 to TRBJ2-3; D is undetermined. In germline, CDR1 is DFQATT, CDR2 SNEGSKA (reference sequence). The CDR3 loop spans 11 amino acids. V lost 8 bases and J 4 bases, leaving 10 bases between the germline ends. The CDR3 spells CSLGRPDTQYF. Written as DNA, the CDR3 is TGCAGTCTCGGTCGCCCAGATACGCAGTATTTT.

The gene calls are TRBV5-6 and TRBJ2-7; D call uncertain. V was pared by 0 bases and J by 3 bases, with 10 bases between. This CDR3 is 14 amino acids long. The V gene's germline CDR1 is SGHDT and CDR2 YYEEEE. CDR3 sequence: CASSLGILVYEQYF. The CDR3 nucleotides are TGTGCCAGCAGCTTGGGGATTTTGGTCTACGAGCAGTACTTC.

The chain employs TRBV6-1 and TRBJ2-1, with 12 positions matching TRBD2. The CDR3 is 15 amino acids. The V segment lost 8 bases and the J segment 8 bases; nucleotides outside the gene matches: 10. Germline assignment: CDR1 MNHNS and CDR2 SASEGT. This CDR3 reads CASGKGTSGQDEQFF. Here the CDR3 DNA reads TGTGCCAGCGGGAAGGGGACTAGCGGGCAGGATGAGCAGTTCTTC.

The sample holds one count of this clone. The chain joins TRBV4-3 to TRBJ2-7; 7 positions agree with TRBD2. CDR3 size: 17 residues. The germline CDR1 and CDR2 sequences are LGHNA and YSLEER. V lost 1 base, J lost 2 bases, and 11 bases stayed unmatched. CDR3 protein: CASSQGFGSGLTYEQYF. The CDR3 DNA reads TGCGCCAGCAGCCAAGGTTTCGGTAGCGGGCTCACCTACGAGCAGTACTTC.

The chain employs TRBV4-1 and TRBJ2-3, with no clear D. The V end lost 1 base, the J end lost 0 bases, and 8 bases lay between the germline ends. Germline CDR1 and CDR2: MGHRA and YSYEKL. There are 15 residues in the CDR3. Here the CDR3 DNA reads TGCGCCAGCAGCCAAGTGGTTATCAGCACAGATACGCAGTATTTT. As protein: CASSQVVISTDTQYF.

This clone was seen only once. This chain links TRBV7-2 with TRBJ2-3, with D perhaps matching TRBD2 (6 bases). Germline V gene data show CDR1 as SGHTA and CDR2 as FQGNSA. CDR3 size: 14 residues. The ends were cut back, 4 bases at V and 0 bases at J, with 8 bases in the middle. The CDR3 DNA reads as TGTGCCAGCAGCTACGGACTAAGCACAGATACGCAGTATTTT. It translates to CASSYGLSTDTQYF.

The V and J genes are TRBV5-4 and TRBJ2-5; D gene uncertain. CDR3 length: 14 amino acids. Trimming took off 4 bases at V and 5 bases at J, with 15 bases between the two ends. From germline, CDR1 is SGHNT and CDR2 YYREEE (reference sequence). CDR3 in amino acids: CASSPPSERETQYF. DNA for the CDR3: TGTGCCAGCAGCCCCCCCAGCGAACGGGAGACCCAGTACTTC.

The rearrangement joins TRBV27 to TRBJ2-7; 7 bases line up with TRBD2. The CDR3 extends over 17 amino acids. V gave up 2 bases and J gave up 0 bases; unmatched junction bases: 10. The V gene's germline CDR1 is MNHEY and CDR2 SMNVEV (reference sequence). The CDR3 DNA reads TGTGCCAGCAGTTTAGGGGGTACTAGCGCCGCCTCCTACGAGCAGTACTTC. Protein sequence: CASSLGGTSAASYEQYF.

The rearrangement links TRBV4-1 to TRBJ2-2; 7 bases are shared with TRBD2. With V trimmed by 0 bases and J by 3 bases, 4 bases remained unmatched. Germline V gene data show CDR1 as MGHRA and CDR2 as YSYEKL. This CDR3 contains 16 residues. DNA for the CDR3: TGCGCCAGCAGCCAAGATCCCCGGGGGGACACCGGGGAGCTGTTTTTT. It codes for CASSQDPRGDTGELFF.

This clone was seen a single time. The chain carries TRBV28 and TRBJ2-7; 7 positions agree with TRBD1. The V and J ends lost 6 bases and 1 base, in that order; junction bases with no gene match: 6. Per the germline V gene, CDR1 is MDHEN and CDR2 is SYDVKM. CDR3 size: 14 residues. The CDR3, as DNA: TGTGCCAGCAGGGCCGGGACAGCGTCCTACGAGCAGTACTTC. As protein: CASRAGTASYEQYF.

The chain has TRBV27 and TRBJ1-6; the D gene is possibly TRBD1 (6 bases). The CDR3 contains 17 residues. Trimming left V 6 bases short and J 0 bases short, with 15 bases between. In germline, CDR1 is MNHEY, CDR2 SMNVEV (reference sequence). The CDR3 nucleotides read TGTGCCAGCAGAGTTTGGGGGGCCCTCTCCTATAATTCACCCCTCCACTTT. This codes for CASRVWGALSYNSPLHF.

This clone was found once. The chain has TRBV11-3 and TRBJ2-1; TRBD2 agrees at 8 bases. The CDR3 runs 14 residues. From germline, CDR1 is SGHNT and CDR2 YENEEA. Trimming took 5 bases from V and 9 from J; bases not matched to a gene: 9. This CDR3 reads CASSPPGLGGEQFF. The CDR3 DNA follows: TGTGCCAGCAGCCCACCGGGACTAGGGGGTGAGCAGTTCTTC. Full variable domain (missing parts from reference TRBV11-3 and TRBJ2-1): EAGVVQSPRYKIIEKKQPVAFWCNPISGHNTLYWYLQNLGQGPELLIRYENEEAVDDSQLPKDRFSAERLKGVDSTLKIQPAELGDSAVYLCASSPPGLGGEQFFGPGTRLTVL.

This rearrangement joins TRBV4-2 to TRBJ1-5; 7 bases are a match to TRBD1. The junction had 12 bases not matched to a gene; V was cut back by 0 bases and J by 1 base. Per the germline V gene, CDR1 is LGHNA and CDR2 is YNFKEQ. The CDR3 runs 19 residues. The CDR3 protein is CASSQDPLPQGTSNQPQHF. Written as DNA, the CDR3 is TGTGCCAGCAGCCAAGATCCTTTACCACAGGGGACGAGCAATCAGCCCCAGCATTTT.

The chain recombines TRBV18 with TRBJ2-3; 7 nucleotides line up with TRBD2. Germline CDR1 KGHSH, CDR2 LQKENI. This CDR3 has 17 residues. With 3 bases clipped from V and 2 bases from J, the junction kept 11 bases outside the gene matches. CDR3 nucleotide sequence: TGTGCCAGCTCACCTCGGGAAGGCGGGAGTAACACAGATACGCAGTATTTT. Amino acids: CASSPREGGSNTDTQYF.

The rearrangement uses TRBV5-8 and TRBJ2-5, with a tentative D call TRBD2 (6 bases). Germline V lookup: CDR1 SGHTS, CDR2 YDEGEE. The V gene lost 4 bases and the J gene lost 0 bases, with 16 bases spanning the gap. The CDR3 is made up of 16 amino acids. The CDR3 here is CASSHGTRRNQETQYF. The CDR3, as DNA: TGTGCCAGCAGCCACGGGACTCGGCGAAACCAAGAGACCCAGTACTTC.

The table lists this clone with a count of one. This CDR3 reads CASSPISGGQTDTQYF. CDR3 coding DNA: TGTGCCAGCTCACCGATTAGCGGGGGTCAAACAGATACGCAGTATTTT. This chain joins TRBV18 and TRBJ2-3; 9 nucleotides agree with TRBD2. The V and J ends lost 3 bases and 3 bases, in that order; junction bases with no gene match: 7. The CDR3 has 16 residues. In germline, CDR1 is KGHSH, CDR2 LQKENI.

The chain combines TRBV18 with TRBJ2-7, with a possible D match to TRBD1 (5 bases). The germline V gene has CDR1 KGHSH and CDR2 LQKENI. V lost 3 bases and J lost 3, with 15 bases in between. The CDR3 is 15 amino acids. In DNA form, the CDR3 reads TGTGCCAGCTCACCCGGACAAGCGATGTACTACGAGCAGTACTTC. Translated, it gives CASSPGQAMYYEQYF. Based on the CDR3 plus reference TRBV18 and TRBJ2-7, the full variable domain is NAGVMQNPRHLVRRRGQEARLRCSPMKGHSHVYWYRQLPEEGLKFMVYLQKENIIDESGMPKERFSAEFPKEGPSILRIQQVVRGDSAAYFCASSPGQAMYYEQYFGPGTRLTVT.

The gene calls are TRBV4-2 and TRBJ2-7; no reliable D call. Germline V CDR1 and CDR2: LGHNA, YNFKEQ. The V end was cut by 1 base, the J end by 10 bases, with 11 bases between. This CDR3 has 12 amino acids. The CDR3: CASSQASRSQYF. The DNA for the CDR3 is TGTGCCAGCAGCCAAGCGTCGCGCTCTCAGTACTTC.

Only one count was recorded for this clone. V and J are TRBV7-2 and TRBJ2-5; TRBD1 aligns across 7 bases. Germline lookup yields CDR1 SGHTA and CDR2 FQGNSA. This CDR3 has 15 amino acids. V lost 4 bases, J lost 4 bases, and 9 bases stayed unmatched. The CDR3 reads CASSSGGSGLETQYF. The CDR3 DNA reads TGTGCCAGCAGCTCAGGGGGATCTGGTCTAGAGACCCAGTACTTC.

This chain joins TRBV5-1 and TRBJ1-6, with D possibly matching TRBD1 (5 bases). This CDR3 comprises 18 residues. The V end was cut by 3 bases, the J end by 3 bases, with 19 bases between. The germline V gene has CDR1 SGHRS and CDR2 YFSETQ. The CDR3 coding sequence is TGCGCCAGCAGCTCCGTACCTCTCGGGACGGTCTATAATTCACCCCTCCACTTT. Translated: CASSSVPLGTVYNSPLHF.

The chain links TRBV19 to TRBJ2-1; a weak D match, TRBD2 (5 bases). V was trimmed by 7 bases and J by 8 bases, leaving 15 bases between them. The CDR3 consists of 13 residues. Germline V gene sequence: CDR1 LNHDA, CDR2 SQIVND (reference sequence). CDR3 region: CASTERSFYEQFF. The DNA for the CDR3 is TGTGCCAGTACTGAGCGGTCTTTCTATGAGCAGTTCTTC. Complete variable domain (other parts from reference TRBV19 and TRBJ2-1): DGGITQSPKYLFRKEGQNVTLSCEQNLNHDAMYWYRQDPGQGLRLIYYSQIVNDFQKGDIAEGYSVSREKKESFPLTVTSAQKNPTAFYLCASTERSFYEQFFGPGTRLTVL.